This TCR beta chain originates from a study of T cell responses to AZD1222 COVID-19 vaccine. Findings of the study overall: After the peak T cell response, and only then, were repertoires sampled. Regions 160-218 and 743-854 held dominance among vaccine-associated CD4 TCRs, which spanned spike. Of the AZD1222 recipients, only five or six were seropositive at baseline.

CDR3 length: 16 amino acids. About this clone itself: The target antigen is unknown.

Repertoires were generated with immunoSEQ multiplex PCR, while TCRdb's copy carries only in-frame clones and drops some. The profile shows some 100,000 clones, 70% to 90% of them singletons. The chain links TRBV21-1 to TRBJ2-1; TRBD2, the table's D call, lacks a check against the DNA. TRBV21-1 is listed as a pseudogene. The sequences come from peripheral blood, collected on day 0 of AZD1222 vaccination. The receptor was isolated from an adult in good health. For the CDR3, the DNA is TGTGCCAGCAGCAAAGTCCCCGCGGTCTCCTACAATGAGCAGTTCTTC. Translating gives CASSKVPAVSYNEQFF.